Listed below are T cell receptor beta chains from one sample, sequenced in a study of response to subunit inactivated influenza vaccine. TCRdb reprocessed the RT-PCR reads via MiXCR and lists one record per CDR3 protein. The data contain 500,000 to 600,000 distinct CDR3 sequences, 10% to 15% of them singletons. This material consisted of PBMCs from blood, taken on the day of vaccination. Receptors originate from a man aged 50-60 years who received an inactivated influenza vaccine. Each CDR3 is given with its conserved first and last residue. D genes are given only for firm matches. Clone size is given for some rows only: seen once, a few or many times, or a class if the clone is expanded.

-,TRBJ2-7,many,TRBV29-1,CSVEWRQGGNEQYF,TGCAGCGTTGAGTGGAGACAGGGAGGGAACGAGCAGTACTTC
-,TRBJ2-3,few,TRBV5-1,CASSSGDNTDTQYF,TGCGCCAGCAGCTCGGGGGACAACACAGATACGCAGTATTTT
TRBD1,TRBJ2-3,many,TRBV5-6,CASRTRSYRGRTDTQYF,TGTGCCAGCAGAACGCGTTCATACAGGGGGCGCACAGATACGCAGTATTTT
TRBD1,TRBJ2-7,few,TRBV28,CASSLHSGQRYEQYF,TGTGCCAGCAGTTTGCACTCGGGACAGCGTTACGAGCAGTACTTC
-,TRBJ1-2,-,TRBV7-9,CASKGVYGYTF,TGTGCCAGCAAAGGGGTTTATGGCTACACCTTC
TRBD2,TRBJ2-1,-,TRBV4-2,CASRPEDAGTSGDEQFF,TGTGCCAGCAGACCCGAGGATGCCGGGACTAGCGGGGATGAGCAGTTCTTC
-,TRBJ2-7,-,TRBV20-1,CSAGNRDPYEQYF,TGCAGTGCTGGAAACAGGGACCCCTACGAGCAGTACTTC
-,TRBJ2-7,few,TRBV7-6,CASSGGTAHEQYF,TGTGCCAGCAGCGGAGGGACAGCCCACGAGCAGTACTTC
TRBD2,TRBJ2-7,many,TRBV5-1,CASSLVTSGRRVVEQYF,TGCGCCAGCAGCTTGGTGACTAGCGGGAGACGAGTAGTCGAGCAGTACTTC
-,TRBJ1-1,many,TRBV12-3/TRBV12-4,CASRMRGEAFF,TGTGCCAGCAGGATGCGCGGCGAAGCTTTCTTT
TRBD2,TRBJ2-1,few,TRBV5-1,CASRRGLAEINEQFF,TGCGCCAGCAGGCGTGGACTAGCGGAAATCAATGAGCAGTTCTTC
-,TRBJ2-7,few,TRBV10-3,CAISGSAALYEQYF,TGTGCCATCAGTGGGAGTGCCGCCCTCTACGAGCAGTACTTC